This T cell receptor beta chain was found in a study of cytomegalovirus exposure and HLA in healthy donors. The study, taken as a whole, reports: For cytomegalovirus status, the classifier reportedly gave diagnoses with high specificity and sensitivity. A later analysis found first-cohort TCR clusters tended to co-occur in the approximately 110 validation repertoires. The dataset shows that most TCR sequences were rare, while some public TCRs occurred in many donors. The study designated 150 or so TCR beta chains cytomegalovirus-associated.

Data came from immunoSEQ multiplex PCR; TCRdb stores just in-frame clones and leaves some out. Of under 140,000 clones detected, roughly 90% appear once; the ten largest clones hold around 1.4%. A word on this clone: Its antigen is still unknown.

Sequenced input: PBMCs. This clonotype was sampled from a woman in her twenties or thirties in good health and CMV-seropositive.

The CDR3 region has the DNA TGTGCCAGCAGCTTGGGCGGGAGGATTTACAATGAGCAGTTCTTC. It codes for CASSLGGRIYNEQFF. The chain combines TRBV7-2 with TRBJ2-1, with 8 bases that match TRBD2. The CDR3 is 15 amino acids. V lost 3 bases to trimming and J lost 4 bases; unmatched junction nucleotides: 5. Germline V gene sequence: CDR1 SGHTA, CDR2 FQGNSA.